This TCR beta chain was identified during a study of blood T cell repertoires in COVID-19. In the study overall: Sites across the United States, Italy and Spain contributed samples from acute and convalescent COVID-19. From T cells, B-cell-depleted T cells, or PBMCs came the material, which was cDNA or gDNA.

V shed 2 bases and J shed 5 bases, with 7 bases lying between them. CDR3 length equals 14 residues. The germline CDR1 and CDR2 sequences are ENHRY and SYGVKD. In the study's own analysis: It was from reference gene primer amplification that nucleated cell counts were estimated. Assay: immunoSEQ multiplex PCR; the TCRdb copy retains only in-frame clones and omits some. V and J calls and clone size are as listed in that table; D and trimming were resolved from the DNA. The repertoire holds roughly 73,000 clones, 89% seen once, with roughly 9.6% in the top ten. The sample comprised peripheral blood. The TCR sequence derives from a man of 80 years or more with acute or convalescent COVID-19. J is TRBJ1-6 and V is TRBV10-3; D is perhaps TRBD1 (6 bases). The CDR3 nucleotides read TGTGCCATCAGTGAGAGACAGGATAATTCACCCCTCCACTTT. Translation: CAISERQDNSPLHF.